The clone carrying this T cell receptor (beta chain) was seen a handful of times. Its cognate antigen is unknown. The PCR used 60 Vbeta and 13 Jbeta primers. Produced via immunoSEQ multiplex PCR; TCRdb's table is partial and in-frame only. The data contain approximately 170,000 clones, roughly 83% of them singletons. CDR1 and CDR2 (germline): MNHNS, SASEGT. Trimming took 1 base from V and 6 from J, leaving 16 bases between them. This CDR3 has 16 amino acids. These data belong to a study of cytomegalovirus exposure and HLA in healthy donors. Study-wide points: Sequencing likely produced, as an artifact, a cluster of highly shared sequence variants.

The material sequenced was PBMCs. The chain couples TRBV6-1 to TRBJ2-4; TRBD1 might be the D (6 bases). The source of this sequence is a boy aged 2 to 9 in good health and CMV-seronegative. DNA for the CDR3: TGTGCCAGCAGTGAAGGGTACAGGGTAATCGGAAACATTCAGTACTTC. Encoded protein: CASSEGYRVIGNIQYF.